These 11 T cell receptor beta chains were sequenced from one sample in a study of radiotherapy plus CTLA-4 blockade in lung cancer. This table comes from immunoSEQ multiplex PCR, and its TCRdb copy is limited to in-frame clones, with some not included. The table lists about 73,000 clones, over 75% of them singletons. The material was peripheral blood, obtained from a patient treated with radiotherapy plus ipilimumab. These TCRs come from a human donor with non-small cell lung cancer that progressed on radiotherapy plus ipilimumab.

J is TRBJ2-1 and V is TRBV7-9; 10 positions agree with TRBD2. Germline assignment: CDR1 SEHNR and CDR2 FQNEAQ (reference sequence). This CDR3 is built from 15 residues. With V trimmed by 5 bases and J by 2 bases, 3 bases remained unmatched. Here the CDR3 DNA reads TGTGCCAGCAGCCCTAGCGGGAGAGCCTACAATGAGCAGTTCTTC. Amino acids: CASSPSGRAYNEQFF.

CDR3 sequence reads: CAISEARLAGTDTQYF. The CDR3 DNA reads TGTGCCATCAGTGAGGCTCGACTAGCGGGCACAGATACGCAGTATTTT. J is TRBJ2-3 and V is TRBV10-3, with TRBD2 identical over 9 bases. V shed 2 bases, J shed 1 base, and the junction held 4 bases outside the gene matches. The CDR3 contains 16 residues. Germline V gene lookup returns CDR1 ENHRY and CDR2 SYGVKD.

This clone was found once. The gene calls are TRBV11-2 and TRBJ2-2, with D maybe TRBD2 (5 bases). This CDR3 has 14 residues. Germline CDR1 and CDR2: SGHAT and FQNNGV. V shed 5 bases and J shed 7 bases, with 14 bases lying between them. Here the CDR3 DNA reads TGTGCCAGCAGCCCAACCGGGGATGGCGGGGAGCTGTTTTTT. This translates into CASSPTGDGGELFF. The whole variable domain, remainder taken from reference TRBV11-2 and TRBJ2-2, is EAGVAQSPRYKIIEKRQSVAFWCNPISGHATLYWYQQILGQGPKLLIQFQNNGVVDDSQLPKDRFSAERLKGVDSTLKIQPAKLEDSAVYLCASSPTGDGGELFFGEGSRLTVL.

The chain combines TRBV7-3 with TRBJ1-1, with D perhaps TRBD1 (5 bases). This CDR3 is built from 15 residues. Germline V gene lookup returns CDR1 SGHTA and CDR2 FQGTGA. Trimming stripped 1 base from V and 1 base from J, with 10 bases between. The CDR3 nucleotides read TGTGCCAGCAGCTTAAGGCGGGGCACGAACACTGAAGCTTTCTTT. Protein sequence: CASSLRRGTNTEAFF.

The V gene is TRBV28, the J gene TRBJ1-2; TRBD1 matches at 9 bases. With 7 bases clipped from V and 4 bases from J, the junction kept 13 bases outside the gene matches. The CDR3 covers 16 residues. Germline-derived CDR1 and CDR2 are MDHEN and SYDVKM. This CDR3 is CASNREGQGVGYGYTF. CDR3 sequence (DNA): TGTGCCAGCAACCGGGAGGGACAGGGTGTCGGCTATGGCTACACCTTC.

The rearrangement links TRBV20-1 to TRBJ2-5; D is unclear. The CDR3 is 11 amino acids. Germline CDR1 and CDR2: DFQATT and SNEGSKA (reference sequence). The ends were cut back, 3 bases at V and 4 bases at J, with 6 bases in the middle. The CDR3 region has the DNA TGCAGTGCTAGTGAGTTAGAGACCCAGTACTTC. Its protein is CSASELETQYF.

This chain joins TRBV6-1 and TRBJ2-3; TRBD2 aligns across 9 bases. Germline trimming cut 2 bases from V and 2 bases from J; bases unmatched to any gene: 5. Germline CDR1 and CDR2: MNHNS and SASEGT. The CDR3 totals 16 residues. The CDR3 protein is CASSERLAGHTDTQYF. Written as DNA, the CDR3 is TGTGCCAGCAGTGAAAGGCTAGCGGGACACACAGATACGCAGTATTTT.

The chain carries TRBV10-2 and TRBJ1-2, with a possible D match to TRBD1 (5 bases). This CDR3 contains 16 residues. Trimming took off 5 bases at V and 3 bases at J, with 19 bases between the two ends. Germline V gene data show CDR1 as WSHSY and CDR2 as SAAADI. The CDR3 loop reads CASSPVFDSADYGYTF. The CDR3 DNA follows: TGCGCCAGCAGTCCGGTCTTTGACAGTGCGGACTATGGCTACACCTTC.

The chain has TRBV4-1 and TRBJ1-2; 7 bases align to TRBD1. The V gene's germline CDR1 is MGHRA and CDR2 YSYEKL. This CDR3 comprises 15 residues. V trimming: 4 bases; J trimming: 0 bases; junction bases outside the gene matches: 5. The CDR3 DNA reads as TGCGCCAGCAGCCCCAGACAGGGCACTAACTATGGCTACACCTTC. Protein: CASSPRQGTNYGYTF.

V usage is TRBV5-1 and J usage is TRBJ2-2; 7 bases match TRBD2. There are 15 residues in the CDR3. CDR1 is SGHRS, CDR2 YFSETQ, per germline. The V and J ends lost 2 bases and 6 bases, in that order; junction bases with no gene match: 7. CDR3 in DNA: TGCGCCAGCAGCTTTGAAGGGAGGGGTGCCGGGGAGCTGTTTTTT. This gives the protein CASSFEGRGAGELFF.

The chain employs TRBV6-5 and TRBJ1-5, with unresolved D. Trimming took 7 bases from V and 2 from J, leaving 6 bases between them. Germline-derived CDR1 and CDR2 are MNHEY and SVGAGI. The length of the CDR3 is 12 residues. CDR3 coding DNA: TGTGCCAGCACCTACGGCAATCAGCCCCAGCATTTT. Amino acid sequence: CASTYGNQPQHF.